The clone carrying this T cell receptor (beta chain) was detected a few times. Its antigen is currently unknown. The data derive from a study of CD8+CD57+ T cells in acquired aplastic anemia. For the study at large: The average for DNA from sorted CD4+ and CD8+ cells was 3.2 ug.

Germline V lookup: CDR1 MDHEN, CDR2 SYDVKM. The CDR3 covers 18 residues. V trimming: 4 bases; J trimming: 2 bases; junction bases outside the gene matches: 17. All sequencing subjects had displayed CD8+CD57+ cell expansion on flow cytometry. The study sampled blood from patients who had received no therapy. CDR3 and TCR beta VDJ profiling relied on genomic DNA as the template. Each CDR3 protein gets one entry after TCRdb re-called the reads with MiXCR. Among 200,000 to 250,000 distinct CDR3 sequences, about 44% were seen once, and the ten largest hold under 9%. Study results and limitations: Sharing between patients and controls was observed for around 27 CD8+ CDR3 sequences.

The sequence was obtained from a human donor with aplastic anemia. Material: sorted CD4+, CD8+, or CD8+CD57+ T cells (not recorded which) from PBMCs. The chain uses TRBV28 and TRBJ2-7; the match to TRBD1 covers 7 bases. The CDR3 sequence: CASSYSRDSLTLTYEQYF. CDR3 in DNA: TGTGCCAGCAGTTATTCCCGGGACAGCCTAACTTTGACCTACGAGCAGTACTTC. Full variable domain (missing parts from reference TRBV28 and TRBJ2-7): DVKVTQSSRYLVKRTGEKVFLECVQDMDHENMFWYRQDPGLGLRLIYFSYDVKMKEKGDIPEGYSVSREKKERFSLILESASTNQTSMYLCASSYSRDSLTLTYEQYFGPGTRLTVT.